These T cell receptor beta chains were read from a single sample in a study of blood T cell repertoires in COVID-19. Assay used: immunoSEQ multiplex PCR; TCRdb lists only in-frame clones, some missing. The repertoire consists of 170,000 or so clones, with 88% occurring once and the leading ten covering 9%. The sequenced sample consisted of PBMCs or T cells enriched from blood (not recorded which). The source of these receptors is a woman aged 18-30 years who had recovered from COVID-19. Both conserved end residues are part of each CDR3. The order of the fields is V gene, CDR3 length, J gene, clone size, D gene, CDR3 DNA, CDR3 protein. D genes are given only for firm matches. A clone size is listed for some rows: how often the clone was seen (once, few, many), or a class if it is expanded.

>TRBV6-5|15|TRBJ1-3|-|-
TGTGCCAGCAGTTACGACAGGAGCTCTGGAAACACCATATATTTT
CASSYDRSSGNTIYF
>TRBV14|17|TRBJ2-7|-|-
TGTGCCAGCAGCCACCTTTCGACAGGCGGCCCCAACTACGAGCAGTACTTC
CASSHLSTGGPNYEQYF
>TRBV5-6|15|TRBJ2-7|once|-
TGTGCCAGCAGCTCCAGGTTAGGGGACTCCTACGAGCAGTACTTC
CASSSRLGDSYEQYF
>TRBV15|19|TRBJ2-5|once|TRBD2
TGTGCCACCAGCAGAGACCTGACTAGCGGGAGGGCCGGCGATGAGACCCAGTACTTC
CATSRDLTSGRAGDETQYF
>TRBV7-9|15|TRBJ1-4|few|-
TGTGCCAGCAGCCCGGGAACACTTTCGAGTGAAAAACTGTTTTTT
CASSPGTLSSEKLFF
>TRBV3-1/TRBV3-2|15|TRBJ2-1|-|TRBD2
TGTGCCAGCAGCCCCAGGGTCGTAGCGGGAAATGAGCAGTTCTTC
CASSPRVVAGNEQFF
>TRBV30|11|TRBJ1-1|-|-
TGTGCCCAATCTTCAGGCGGGCTTGCTTTCTTT
CAQSSGGLAFF
>TRBV30|15|TRBJ2-2|-|TRBD2
TGTGCCTGGACTGGTAGCGGGAAGGTAACCGGGGAGCTGTTTTTT
CAWTGSGKVTGELFF
>TRBV28|15|TRBJ1-6|-|-
TGTGCCAGCAGCCTTACAGGGACCGTCAATTCACCCCTCCACTTT
CASSLTGTVNSPLHF
>TRBV7-9|15|TRBJ2-7|-|TRBD2
TGTGCCAGCAGCTTAGAAGGTAGCGGGAACTACGAGCAGTACTTC
CASSLEGSGNYEQYF
>TRBV28|11|TRBJ2-7|-|-
TGTGCCAGCAGCCTCGGTTACGAGCAGTACTTC
CASSLGYEQYF
>TRBV11-1|16|TRBJ1-6|few|TRBD1
TGTGCCAGCAGGACCACAGGGGGCGGTGATGATTCACCCCTCCACTTT
CASRTTGGGDDSPLHF
>TRBV11-3|12|TRBJ2-1|-|-
TGTGCCAGCAGCCCCCGTGACAATGAGCAGTTCTTC
CASSPRDNEQFF
>TRBV18|19|TRBJ1-4|once|TRBD1
TGTGCCAGCTCACGATCCGGACAGGGTGGTGGGACAACTAATGAAAAACTGTTTTTT
CASSRSGQGGGTTNEKLFF
>TRBV27|16|TRBJ2-3|-|TRBD1
TGTGCCAGCAGGTCCTTCGGGACAGGGCTCGCAGATACGCAGTATTTT
CASRSFGTGLADTQYF
>TRBV5-1|15|TRBJ2-1|-|TRBD2
TGCGCCAGCAGCCTTAGCGGGAACTCCTACAATGAGCAGTTCTTC
CASSLSGNSYNEQFF
>TRBV18|15|TRBJ2-5|once|-
TGTGCCAGCTCACCGGAAAACGGGTTATTGGAGACCCAGTACTTC
CASSPENGLLETQYF
>TRBV6-4|19|TRBJ2-6|-|TRBD1
TGTGCCAGCAGTAAACAGCCGGACAGGGTAAGCTCTGGGGCCAACGTCCTGACTTTC
CASSKQPDRVSSGANVLTF
>TRBV14|16|TRBJ2-5|once|TRBD2
TGTGCCAGCAGCCAAGATCTAGCGGGGGGTCGAGAGACCCAGTACTTC
CASSQDLAGGRETQYF
>TRBV27|13|TRBJ1-5|-|-
TGTGCCAGCAGTTTTCGTAGCAATCAGCCCCAGCATTTT
CASSFRSNQPQHF
>TRBV2|13|TRBJ1-1|-|-
TGTGCCAGCAGCGGACTAAAGAACACTGAAGCTTTCTTT
CASSGLKNTEAFF
>TRBV27|14|TRBJ2-1|-|TRBD1
TGTGCCAGCAGTTTATTGGACAGGGGCAATGAGCAGTTCTTC
CASSLLDRGNEQFF
>TRBV6-5|12|TRBJ1-4|-|-
TGTGCCAGCAGTACAGGGATCGAAAAACTGTTTTTT
CASSTGIEKLFF
>TRBV19|15|TRBJ2-1|once|TRBD1
TGTGCCAGTAGTTTCGGGGACAGGGATGGCAATGAGCAGTTCTTC
CASSFGDRDGNEQFF
>TRBV7-8|16|TRBJ1-2|-|-
TGTGCCAGCAGCTTAGTCGCAGGGCCTATTAACTATGGCTACACCTTC
CASSLVAGPINYGYTF
>TRBV20-1|11|TRBJ2-1|few|-
TGCAGTGGGAGCTCCTACAATGAGCAGTTCTTC
CSGSSYNEQFF
>TRBV6-5|15|TRBJ1-1|-|TRBD1
TGTGCCAGCAGTTATTCGGGACAGGGCGACACTGAAGCTTTCTTT
CASSYSGQGDTEAFF
>TRBV10-3|15|TRBJ2-2|-|TRBD2
TGTGCCATCAGAACTAGCGGTAGGAACACCGGGGAGCTGTTTTTT
CAIRTSGRNTGELFF
>TRBV7-9|15|TRBJ1-2|once|TRBD1
TGTGCCAGCAGCTTCGGACAGGGGGCTCCGTCCGGCTACACCTTC
CASSFGQGAPSGYTF
>TRBV4-1|18|TRBJ2-1|once|TRBD2
TGCGCCAGCAGCCCGAGGGAGGTAGCGGGAGGTACTGGCAATGAGCAGTTCTTC
CASSPREVAGGTGNEQFF
>TRBV5-1|14|TRBJ1-1|-|-
TGCGCCAGCAGCTTGAATAACAAGAACACTGAAGCTTTCTTT
CASSLNNKNTEAFF
>TRBV10-1|15|TRBJ2-5|-|-
TGCGCCAGCACCGGGGCAGGGGCCCACCAAGAGACCCAGTACTTC
CASTGAGAHQETQYF
>TRBV2|14|TRBJ1-1|once|-
TGTGCCAGCAGTTGGAACCCCACCGGGACTGAAGCTTTCTTT
CASSWNPTGTEAFF
>TRBV27|15|TRBJ1-1|-|TRBD1
TGTGCCAGCAGTCCCTCAGACAGGGTGAACACTGAAGCTTTCTTT
CASSPSDRVNTEAFF
>TRBV6-5|13|TRBJ1-1|few|-
TGTGCCAGCAGTTACCCAAGGGGGACTGAAGCTTTCTTT
CASSYPRGTEAFF
>TRBV28|17|TRBJ1-5|-|TRBD1
TGTGCCAGCTCCGACAGGGGCCAAAGGAATAGCAATCAGCCCCAGCATTTT
CASSDRGQRNSNQPQHF
>TRBV7-3|13|TRBJ2-1|-|-
TGTGCCAGCAGCTTCGGGAGTGGTAGTGAGCAGTTCTTC
CASSFGSGSEQFF
>TRBV24-1|14|TRBJ1-5|many|-
TGTGCCACCAGTGTTGCGGGGTCCGGTCAGCCCCAGCATTTT
CATSVAGSGQPQHF
>TRBV27|16|TRBJ2-7|-|-
TGTGCCAGCAGTTTATCTGCGGGGACAGTGTCCTACGAGCAGTACTTC
CASSLSAGTVSYEQYF
>TRBV19|15|TRBJ2-1|-|TRBD2
TGTGCCAGTACCCCCGGGACTAGAGGCTACAATGAGCAGTTCTTC
CASTPGTRGYNEQFF
>TRBV7-8|14|TRBJ1-6|-|-
TGTGCCAGCAGCTTAGCCCAGATCAATTCACCCCTCCACTTT
CASSLAQINSPLHF
>TRBV6-1|14|TRBJ1-5|-|-
TGTGCCAGCAGTGAATCCAGGGCCGGTCAGCCCCAGCATTTT
CASSESRAGQPQHF
>TRBV2|14|TRBJ2-1|-|TRBD2
TGTGCCAGCAGAGCGGGGGGGCCGTACAATGAGCAGTTCTTC
CASRAGGPYNEQFF
>TRBV6-5|14|TRBJ1-2|-|TRBD1
TGTGCCAGCAGCACCGGGACAGTCAACTATGGCTACACCTTC
CASSTGTVNYGYTF
>TRBV27|15|TRBJ2-7|-|TRBD2
TGTGCCAGCAGCGACATCCTAGCGGGAGACGACGAGCAGTACTTC
CASSDILAGDDEQYF
>TRBV6-5|14|TRBJ1-2|-|TRBD1
TGTGCCAGCACCAACAGGGGGCCAGGCTATGGCTACACCTTC
CASTNRGPGYGYTF
>TRBV15|14|TRBJ1-3|once|TRBD1
TGTGCCACGGCCGGGACAGGGGCTGGAAACACCATATATTTT
CATAGTGAGNTIYF
>TRBV5-6|15|TRBJ1-5|-|-
TGTGCCAGCAGCCGTCAGGGTAAGAGCAATCAGCCCCAGCATTTT
CASSRQGKSNQPQHF
>TRBV6-1|17|TRBJ1-5|-|TRBD1
TGTGCCAGCAGTGAGTGGGGACAGATTTATAGCAATCAGCCCCAGCATTTT
CASSEWGQIYSNQPQHF
>TRBV11-2|13|TRBJ1-6|-|-
TGTGCCAGCAGCCTAGCTGAGAATTCACCCCTCCACTTT
CASSLAENSPLHF
>TRBV12-3/TRBV12-4|11|TRBJ1-6|once|-
TGTGCCAAAACTTATAATTCACCCCTCCACTTT
CAKTYNSPLHF
>TRBV28|14|TRBJ1-5|-|-
TGTGCCAGCAGTTTCGGTCAGGGGAGTCAGCCCCAGCATTTT
CASSFGQGSQPQHF